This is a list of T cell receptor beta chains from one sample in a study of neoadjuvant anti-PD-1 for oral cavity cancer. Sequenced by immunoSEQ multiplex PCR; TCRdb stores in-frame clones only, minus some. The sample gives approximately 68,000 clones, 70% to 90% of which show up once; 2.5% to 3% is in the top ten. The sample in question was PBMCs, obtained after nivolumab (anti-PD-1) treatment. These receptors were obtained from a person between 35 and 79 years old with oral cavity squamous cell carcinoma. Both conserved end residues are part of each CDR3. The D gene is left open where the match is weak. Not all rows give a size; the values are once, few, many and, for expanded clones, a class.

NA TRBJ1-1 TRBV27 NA TGTGCCAGCAGTTTAAGGGGAGCTGAAGCTTTCTTT CASSLRGAEAFF
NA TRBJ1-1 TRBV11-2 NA TGTGCCAGCAATGGGGGGGTGAACACTGAAGCTTTCTTT CASNGGVNTEAFF
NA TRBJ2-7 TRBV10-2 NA TGCGCCAGCAGTGCTCGAAGGTTGGACGAGCAGTACTTC CASSARRLDEQYF
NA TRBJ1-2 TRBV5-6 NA TGTGCCAGCAGCACCGACAGTCCCTATGGCTACACCTTC CASSTDSPYGYTF
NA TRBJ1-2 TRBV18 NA TGTGCCAGCTCACCGGGCAGGGACCTCTATGGCTACACCTTC CASSPGRDLYGYTF
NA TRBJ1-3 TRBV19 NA TGTGCCAGTAGTATGGGGGACAAACCTGGAAACACCATATATTTT CASSMGDKPGNTIYF
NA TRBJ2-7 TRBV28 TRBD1 TGTGCCAGCAGCGACAGGGGGCGCGACGAGCAGTACTTC CASSDRGRDEQYF
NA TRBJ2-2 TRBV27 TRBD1 TGTGCCAGCAGTCCGTACAGGGGCGCGGGTCCCGGGGAGCTGTTTTTT CASSPYRGAGPGELFF
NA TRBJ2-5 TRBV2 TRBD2 TGTGCCAGCTGGGGGGGACCCTTTTACCAAGAGACCCAGTACTTC CASWGGPFYQETQYF
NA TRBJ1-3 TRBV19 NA TGTGCCAGTAGCACCGACAGATGGGCTGGAAACACCATATATTTT CASSTDRWAGNTIYF
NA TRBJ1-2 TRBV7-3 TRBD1 TGTGCCAGCAGCAACCCGGCGACAGGGCATGGCTACACCTTC CASSNPATGHGYTF
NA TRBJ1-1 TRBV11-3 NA TGTGCCAGCAGCTTAGACAGGGACGCTGAAGCTTTCTTT CASSLDRDAEAFF
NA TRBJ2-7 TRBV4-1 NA TGCGCCAGCAGCCAAGATTTCGTGGGGGAGACCTACGAGCAGTACTTC CASSQDFVGETYEQYF
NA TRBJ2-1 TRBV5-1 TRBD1 TGCGCCAGCAGCTTTCGGACAGGGGCGGAGAATGAGCAGTTCTTC CASSFRTGAENEQFF
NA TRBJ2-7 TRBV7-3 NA TGTGCCAGCAGCTTAATGGGGACCACCTACGAGCAGTACTTC CASSLMGTTYEQYF
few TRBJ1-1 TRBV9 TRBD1 TGTGCCAGCAGCGTAGGGGGACAGTTGAACACTGAAGCTTTCTTT CASSVGGQLNTEAFF
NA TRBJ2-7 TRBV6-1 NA TGTGCCAGCAGTCAAAGGAGCTCCTACGAGCAGTACTTC CASSQRSSYEQYF
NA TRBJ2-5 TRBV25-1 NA TGTGCCAGCAGTGACCATCCTAGGGAGACCCAGTACTTC CASSDHPRETQYF
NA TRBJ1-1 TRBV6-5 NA TGTGCCAGCAGTTACGGTTGGCGCACTGAAGCTTTCTTT CASSYGWRTEAFF
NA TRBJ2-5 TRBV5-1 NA TGCGCCAGCAGCTTGGTATCTTGGCCCGAAGAGACCCAGTACTTC CASSLVSWPEETQYF
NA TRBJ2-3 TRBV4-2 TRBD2 TGTGCCAGCAGCCAGGGACTAGCGGGGGGGCTTACAAGCACAGATACGCAGTATTTT CASSQGLAGGLTSTDTQYF
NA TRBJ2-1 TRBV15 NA TGTGCCACCAGCAGACTGGGAGAACCCCATGAGCAGTTCTTC CATSRLGEPHEQFF
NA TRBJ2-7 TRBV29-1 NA TGCAGCGTCGTTATAGTTACTACCTACGAGCAGTACTTC CSVVIVTTYEQYF
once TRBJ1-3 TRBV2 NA TGTGCCAGCAGCCCCCGAGGTGCGCGGGGAAACACCATATATTTT CASSPRGARGNTIYF
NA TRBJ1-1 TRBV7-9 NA TGTGCCAGCAGCTCCACAGGGCGGGCGGAAGCTTTCTTT CASSSTGRAEAFF
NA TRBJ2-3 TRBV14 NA TGTGCCAGCAGCGGCGCTAGCACAGATACGCAGTATTTT CASSGASTDTQYF
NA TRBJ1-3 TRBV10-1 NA TGCGCCAGCAGCCGGGACACCTCTGGAAACACCATATATTTT CASSRDTSGNTIYF
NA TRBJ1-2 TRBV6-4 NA TGTGCCAGCACCCAAGAAGCAGGGTCCTATGGCTACACCTTC CASTQEAGSYGYTF
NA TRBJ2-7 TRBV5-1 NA TGCGCCAGCAGCCCGCAGACAGGCGGGGAATACGAGCAGTACTTC CASSPQTGGEYEQYF
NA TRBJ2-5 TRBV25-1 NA TGTGCCAGCAGTTTGGCAGGTAGAAACCAAGAGACCCAGTACTTC CASSLAGRNQETQYF
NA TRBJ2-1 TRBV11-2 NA TGTGCCAGCAGCTTAGGAATGGTAGCCTCCTACAATGAGCAGTTCTTC CASSLGMVASYNEQFF
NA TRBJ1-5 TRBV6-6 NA TGTGCCAGCAGTCAATCTGGACAGTCCAATCAGCCCCAGCATTTT CASSQSGQSNQPQHF
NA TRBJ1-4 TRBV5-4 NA TGTGCCAGCAGCTTCGCGGGGGGGAATGAAAAACTGTTTTTT CASSFAGGNEKLFF
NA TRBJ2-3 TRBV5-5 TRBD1 TGTGCCAGCAGCAGGTCGGGACAGAGCACAGATACGCAGTATTTT CASSRSGQSTDTQYF
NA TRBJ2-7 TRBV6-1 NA TGTGCCAGCAGTTTCTTTGGAGACTCCTACGAGCAGTACTTC CASSFFGDSYEQYF
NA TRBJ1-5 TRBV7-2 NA TGTGCCAGCAGCCCGATGCGGGGGAGCAATCAGCCCCAGCATTTT CASSPMRGSNQPQHF
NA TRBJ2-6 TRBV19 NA TGTGCCAGTAATGAGAGGTACGGGGCCAACGTCCTGACTTTC CASNERYGANVLTF
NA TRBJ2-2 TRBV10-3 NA TGTGCCATCGGTCGGGGTTCGAACACCGGGGAGCTGTTTTTT CAIGRGSNTGELFF
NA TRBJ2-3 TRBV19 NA TGTGCCAGTAGTATGATTACGACTAGCACAGATACGCAGTATTTT CASSMITTSTDTQYF
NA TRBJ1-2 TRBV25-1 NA TGTGCCAGCTTGACGGGTGGTGGCTACACCTTC CASLTGGGYTF
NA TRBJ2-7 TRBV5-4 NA TGTGCCAGCAGCTCGCTGGACAGCCTTTACGAGCAGTACTTC CASSSLDSLYEQYF
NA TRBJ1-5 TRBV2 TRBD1 TGTGCCAGCAAGACAGGGGGGAGCAATCAGCCCCAGCATTTT CASKTGGSNQPQHF
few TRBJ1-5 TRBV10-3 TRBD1 TGTGCCATCGGACGGGACAGGGCCTCCAATCAGCCCCAGCATTTT CAIGRDRASNQPQHF
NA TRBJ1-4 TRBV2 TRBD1 TGTGCCAGCAGTAAGCTAGGACAGGGGTTCCACGGGAGTAATGAAAAACTGTTTTTT CASSKLGQGFHGSNEKLFF
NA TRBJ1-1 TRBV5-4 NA TGTGCCAGCAGGCCGACAGTAATGAACACTGAAGCTTTCTTT CASRPTVMNTEAFF
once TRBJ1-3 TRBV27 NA TGTGCCAGCAGTTTAAGTATTGGGGGTGGAAACACCATATATTTT CASSLSIGGGNTIYF
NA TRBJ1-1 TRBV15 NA TGTGCCACCAGCAGGAGACGGGGGACTGAAGCTTTCTTT CATSRRRGTEAFF
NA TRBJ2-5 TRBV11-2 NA TGTGCCAGCAGCCCCCCGGGCGGGGTAGAGACCCAGTACTTC CASSPPGGVETQYF
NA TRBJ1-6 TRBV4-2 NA TGTGCCAGCAGCCAAGGGCTTGTTTCGGATAATTCACCCCTCCACTTT CASSQGLVSDNSPLHF
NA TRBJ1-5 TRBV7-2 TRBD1 TGTGCCAGCAGCTGGGGACAGGGGGGCAATCAGCCCCAGCATTTT CASSWGQGGNQPQHF
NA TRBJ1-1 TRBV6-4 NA TGTGCCAGCAGGGGACACGCGAACACTGAAGCTTTCTTT CASRGHANTEAFF
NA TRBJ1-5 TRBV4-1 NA TGCGCCAGCAGCCAAGACCCTTATAGCAATCAGCCCCAGCATTTT CASSQDPYSNQPQHF
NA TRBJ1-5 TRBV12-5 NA TGTGCTAGTGGTCCTTTGGCGGTTCAGCCCCAGCATTTT CASGPLAVQPQHF
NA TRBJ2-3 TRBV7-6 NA TGTGCCAGCAGCTCCGACAGCACAGATACGCAGTATTTT CASSSDSTDTQYF
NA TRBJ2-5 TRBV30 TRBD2 TGTGCCTGGAATCGAGTGGGGGGGGAGACCCAGTACTTC CAWNRVGGETQYF